Below are 20 T cell receptor beta chains sequenced from a single sample in a study of OX40 agonist ivuxolimab in advanced cancers. Clones were read by immunoSEQ multiplex PCR, and TCRdb kept only the in-frame ones, dropping some. Of fewer than 14,000 clones listed, just under 80% are singletons. The input for sequencing was CD4+ or CD8+ T cells sorted from blood, taken in a trial of the OX40 agonist ivuxolimab. These receptor sequences come from an adult with an advanced solid tumor such as melanoma, head and neck, liver or kidney cancer.

This sequence joins TRBV2 and TRBJ2-1; 8 bases map to TRBD2. Germline assignment: CDR1 SNHLY and CDR2 FYNNEI. The CDR3 is made up of 14 amino acids. The V segment lost 10 bases and the J segment 7 bases; nucleotides outside the gene matches: 12. CDR3 in DNA: TGTGCCATTCCACTAACAGCGGGGGATAATGAGCAGTTCTTC. Residues: CAIPLTAGDNEQFF.

This clone has a handful of counts. The J gene is TRBJ1-2, the V gene TRBV7-9; 7 nucleotides agree with TRBD1. Trimming took 1 base from V and 4 from J; bases not matched to a gene: 6. The germline gives CDR1 SEHNR, CDR2 FQNEAQ (reference sequence). The CDR3 contains 15 residues. The CDR3 protein is CASSLEMTGSYGYTF. The DNA of the CDR3 is TGTGCCAGCAGCTTAGAGATGACAGGGTCCTATGGCTACACCTTC.

This clone has more than one count but fewer than ten. The CDR3 loop reads CASSLAPQGWNTEAFF. As DNA, the CDR3 is TGCGCCAGCAGCTTGGCCCCCCAGGGATGGAACACTGAAGCTTTCTTT. J is TRBJ1-1 and V is TRBV5-1, with D maybe TRBD1 (5 bases). Trimming removed 0 bases at V and 1 base at J, with 13 bases between. The germline V gene has CDR1 SGHRS and CDR2 YFSETQ. The CDR3 has 16 residues.

The sample holds a few counts of this clone. V is TRBV29-1 and J is TRBJ2-2, with TRBD1 identical over 7 bases. The CDR3 length is 14 residues. Losses at the gene ends were 6 bases for V and 2 bases for J; bases not matched to a gene: 6. Germline loops: CDR1 SQVTM, CDR2 ANQGSEA. This CDR3 is CSVQTGFNTGELFF. The CDR3 region has the DNA TGCAGCGTCCAGACAGGGTTTAACACCGGGGAGCTGTTTTTT.

This clone occurred once. The chain combines TRBV27 with TRBJ2-1; 7 bases map to TRBD1. The V gene's germline CDR1 is MNHEY and CDR2 SMNVEV (reference sequence). J lost 6 bases, V lost 0 bases, and 2 bases had no gene match. CDR3 size: 14 residues. The DNA of the CDR3 is TGTGCCAGCAGTTTATCGGGGACAGCCAATGAGCAGTTCTTC. Its translation: CASSLSGTANEQFF.

The gene calls are TRBV7-3 and TRBJ2-3; no reliable D call. The V end was cut by 5 bases, the J end by 4 bases, with 10 bases between. Germline assignment: CDR1 SGHTA and CDR2 FQGTGA. The CDR3 consists of 13 residues. The CDR3: CASSVHSADTQYF. CDR3 sequence (DNA): TGTGCCAGCAGCGTACATTCGGCAGATACGCAGTATTTT.

This clone was found once. The chain joins TRBV6-1 to TRBJ1-2, with D uncertain. The CDR3 covers 13 residues. Between the trimmed V and J ends, which lost 7 bases and 5 bases, there was a span of 14 bases. CDR1 is MNHNS, CDR2 SASEGT, per germline. The chain's CDR3 is CASIKLEAYGYTF. The DNA of the CDR3 is TGTGCCAGCATCAAACTAGAGGCATATGGCTACACCTTC.

The chain combines TRBV10-1 with TRBJ2-7; D call uncertain. The CDR3 consists of 14 residues. Germline CDR1 WNHNN, CDR2 SYGVQD (reference sequence). Deletions cut 0 bases from V and 6 bases from J, with 12 bases between. CDR3 bases: TGCGCCAGCAGTGAGTCGCAGGAGCTGATCGAGCAGTACTTC. Its translation is CASSESQELIEQYF.

The chain has TRBV11-2 and TRBJ2-7, with D uncertain. The CDR3 has 15 amino acids. Per the germline V gene, CDR1 is SGHAT and CDR2 is FQNNGV. With 4 bases removed from V and 4 bases from J, the gap between germline ends came to 17 bases. The DNA for the CDR3 is TGTGCCAGCAGCTCAGCGTGGCATACTGAATACGAGCAGTACTTC. This encodes CASSSAWHTEYEQYF. Based on the CDR3 plus reference TRBV11-2 and TRBJ2-7, the full variable domain is EAGVAQSPRYKIIEKRQSVAFWCNPISGHATLYWYQQILGQGPKLLIQFQNNGVVDDSQLPKDRFSAERLKGVDSTLKIQPAKLEDSAVYLCASSSAWHTEYEQYFGPGTRLTVT.

V usage is TRBV5-5 and J usage is TRBJ1-2, with D possibly matching TRBD1 (5 bases). V lost 2 bases and J lost 6, with 11 bases in between. This CDR3 is built from 13 residues. Germline V gives CDR1 SGHKS, CDR2 YYEKEE (reference sequence). Written as DNA, the CDR3 is TGTGCCAGCAGCTTAACGGGGCGGGATGGCTACACCTTC. Its translation is CASSLTGRDGYTF.

The chain links TRBV5-1 to TRBJ2-7; 7 bases are a match to TRBD2. CDR1 is SGHRS and CDR2 is YFSETQ in the germline V gene. Trimming at V came to 2 bases and at J to 3 bases, leaving 2 bases not matched to a gene. The CDR3 runs to 13 residues. CDR3 DNA sequence: TGCGCCAGCAGCTTTGGCGGGAGCTACGAGCAGTACTTC. Translating gives CASSFGGSYEQYF. Full variable domain (rest looked up from reference TRBV5-1 and TRBJ2-7): KAGVTQTPRYLIKTRGQQVTLSCSPISGHRSVSWYQQTPGQGLQFLFEYFSETQRNKGNFPGRFSGRQFSNSRSEMNVSTLELGDSALYLCASSFGGSYEQYFGPGTRLTVT.

This chain joins TRBV9 and TRBJ1-2; D is ambiguous. CDR1 is SGDLS, CDR2 YYNGEE, per germline. The CDR3 is made up of 16 amino acids. V was cut by 4 bases and J by 0 bases, with 16 bases left in between. The CDR3 DNA reads TGTGCCAGCAGCATCCGGGCCAAGGACCCTAACTATGGCTACACCTTC. It translates to CASSIRAKDPNYGYTF.

The CDR3 here is CASSSGLGVETQYF. In DNA form, the CDR3 reads TGTGCCAGCAGTTCCGGGTTGGGGGTAGAGACCCAGTACTTC. The chain has TRBV27 and TRBJ2-5; D tentatively fits TRBD1 or TRBD2 (5 bases each). From germline, CDR1 is MNHEY and CDR2 SMNVEV (reference sequence). The CDR3 has 14 residues. V lost 4 bases and J lost 4, with 13 bases in between.

The J gene is TRBJ2-7, the V gene TRBV4-1; possibly TRBD2 for D (6 bases). The V and J ends lost 3 bases and 4 bases respectively, with 13 bases between them. The germline V gene has CDR1 MGHRA and CDR2 YSYEKL. The CDR3 is made up of 14 amino acids. The CDR3 reads CASSQLLAGYEQYF. The CDR3 DNA is TGCGCCAGCAGCCAGTTGTTGGCGGGGTACGAGCAGTACTTC.

This clone appeared a single time. The genes are TRBV15 and TRBJ2-4; D may be TRBD1 or TRBD2 (6 bases each). CDR3 size: 16 residues. Trimming took 5 bases from V and 0 from J, leaving 14 bases between them. Germline V gene sequence: CDR1 LNHNV, CDR2 YYDKDF (reference sequence). The CDR3 DNA follows: TGTGCCACCAGCCAAAGGGGGGCCCTAGCCAAAAACATTCAGTACTTC. It codes for CATSQRGALAKNIQYF.

The J gene is TRBJ2-3, the V gene TRBV15, with D perhaps matching TRBD2 (5 bases). V lost 2 bases to trimming and J lost 4 bases, with 13 bases between them. CDR1 and CDR2 from the germline V gene are LNHNV and YYDKDF (reference sequence). CDR3 length: 15 residues. For the CDR3, the DNA is TGTGCCACCAGCAGACTAAGCGGCCTTGCAGATACGCAGTATTTT. Amino acid sequence: CATSRLSGLADTQYF.

The chain joins TRBV9 to TRBJ2-6; unclear D gene. Trimming took 2 bases from V and 1 from J, leaving 7 bases between them. This CDR3 is built from 15 residues. CDR1 and CDR2 (germline): SGDLS, YYNGEE. The CDR3 DNA sequence: TGTGCCAGCAGCGTGATAGGATCTGGGGCCAACGTCCTGACTTTC. It encodes CASSVIGSGANVLTF.

This chain uses TRBV2 with TRBJ2-7, with 9 nucleotides matching TRBD1. Germline assignment: CDR1 SNHLY and CDR2 FYNNEI. CDR3 length: 15 residues. J gave up 1 base and V 4 bases, and 5 bases lay outside the gene matches. DNA for the CDR3: TGTGCCAGCAGTGTCTCCGGGACAGGGTCCTACGAGCAGTACTTC. It is translated as CASSVSGTGSYEQYF.

The genes are TRBV4-1 and TRBJ1-2; the D is unclear. Trimming pared 1 base from V and 0 bases from J, leaving 9 bases between. Per germline, CDR1 MGHRA and CDR2 YSYEKL. CDR3 length: 15 residues. As DNA, the CDR3 is TGCGCCAGCAGCCAAGCTCACGACCCTAACTATGGCTACACCTTC. It yields the protein CASSQAHDPNYGYTF.

The V and J genes are TRBV4-1 and TRBJ2-1; 10 bases map to TRBD1. The CDR3 length is 16 residues. V shed 0 bases, J shed 8 bases, and the junction held 7 bases outside the gene matches. Germline assignment: CDR1 MGHRA and CDR2 YSYEKL. CDR3 residues: CASSQERDRGVDEQFF. As DNA, the CDR3 is TGCGCCAGCAGCCAAGAACGGGACAGGGGAGTCGATGAGCAGTTCTTC.